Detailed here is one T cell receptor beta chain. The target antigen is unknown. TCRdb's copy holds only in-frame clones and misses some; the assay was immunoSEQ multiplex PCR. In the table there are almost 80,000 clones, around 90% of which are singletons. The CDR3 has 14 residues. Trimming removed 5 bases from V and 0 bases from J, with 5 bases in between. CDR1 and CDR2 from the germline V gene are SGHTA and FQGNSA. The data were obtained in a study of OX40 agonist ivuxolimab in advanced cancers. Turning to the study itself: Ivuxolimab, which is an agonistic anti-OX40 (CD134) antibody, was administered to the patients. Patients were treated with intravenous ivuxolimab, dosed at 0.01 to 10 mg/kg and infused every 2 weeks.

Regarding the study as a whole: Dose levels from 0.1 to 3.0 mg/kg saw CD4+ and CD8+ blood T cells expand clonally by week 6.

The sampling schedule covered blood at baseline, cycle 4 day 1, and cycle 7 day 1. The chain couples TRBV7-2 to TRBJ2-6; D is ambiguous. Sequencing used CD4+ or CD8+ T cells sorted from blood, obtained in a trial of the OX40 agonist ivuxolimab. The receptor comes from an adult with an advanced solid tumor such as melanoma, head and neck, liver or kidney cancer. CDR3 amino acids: CASSRSSGANVLTF. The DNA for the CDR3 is TGTGCCAGCAGCCGAAGCTCTGGGGCCAACGTCCTGACTTTC.